The next 3 T cell receptor beta chains were all read from a single sample in a study of T cells after yellow fever vaccination. TCRdb fed the 5' RACE reads into MiXCR, producing one record per CDR3 protein. Altogether fewer than 650,000 distinct CDR3 sequences are present, 21% being singletons, with the ten largest covering roughly a sixth. Sample: PBMCs, taken roughly 20 days after the first yellow fever vaccination. Receptor source: a man aged 18 to 30 who received the YFV17D yellow fever vaccine.

In DNA, the CDR3 is TGTGCCAGCAGTGGACAGGAGAAAGAGACCCAGTACTTC. This codes for CASSGQEKETQYF. The gene calls are TRBV12-3 or TRBV12-4 and TRBJ2-5; 7 bases are shared with TRBD1. The junction had 3 bases not matched to a gene; V was cut back by 5 bases and J by 3 bases. The CDR3 is made up of 13 amino acids.

The sample holds a few counts of this clonotype. V is TRBV12-3 or TRBV12-4 and J is TRBJ1-1, with D perhaps TRBD1 (6 bases). The ends were cut back, 3 bases at V and 2 bases at J, with 13 bases in the middle. The CDR3 has 15 amino acids. In DNA form, the CDR3 reads TGTGCCAGCAGTTTCACAGGGTCGGGAAACACTGAAGCTTTCTTT. This encodes CASSFTGSGNTEAFF.

V and J are TRBV20-1 and TRBJ2-4; a possible D gene is TRBD1 (5 bases). Between the trimmed V and J ends, which lost 6 bases and 3 bases, there was a span of 15 bases. The CDR3 loop spans 14 amino acids. CDR1 is DFQATT, CDR2 SNEGSKA, per germline (reference sequence). In DNA form, the CDR3 reads TGCAGTGCCCAGGGTTACACGGTCAAAAACATTCAGTACTTC. It yields the protein CSAQGYTVKNIQYF.